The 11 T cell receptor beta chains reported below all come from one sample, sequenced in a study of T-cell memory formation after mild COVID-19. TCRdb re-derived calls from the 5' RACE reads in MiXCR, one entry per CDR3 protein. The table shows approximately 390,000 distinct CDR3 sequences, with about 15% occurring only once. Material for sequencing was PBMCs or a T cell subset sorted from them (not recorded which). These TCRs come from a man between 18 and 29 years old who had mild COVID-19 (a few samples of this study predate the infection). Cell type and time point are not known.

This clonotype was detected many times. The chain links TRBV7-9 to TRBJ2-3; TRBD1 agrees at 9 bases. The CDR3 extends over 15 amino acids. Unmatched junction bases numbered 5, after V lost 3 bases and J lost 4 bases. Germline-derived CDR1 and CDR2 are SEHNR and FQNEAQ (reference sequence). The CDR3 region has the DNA TGTGCCAGCAGCTTTCGACAGGGGGGTCCAGATACGCAGTATTTT. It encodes CASSFRQGGPDTQYF.

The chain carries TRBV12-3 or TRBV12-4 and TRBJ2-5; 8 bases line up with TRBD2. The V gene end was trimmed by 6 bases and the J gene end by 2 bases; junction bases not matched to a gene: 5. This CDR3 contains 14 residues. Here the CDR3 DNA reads TGTGCCAGCAGGCGATCGGGGGGGCAAGAGACCCAGTACTTC. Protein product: CASRRSGGQETQYF.

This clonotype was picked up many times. The CDR3, as DNA: TGCGCCAGCAGCCAAGATCACGGGGGACATCAGTTCTTC. It translates to CASSQDHGGHQFF. The chain recombines TRBV4-3 with TRBJ2-1, with D perhaps TRBD1 or TRBD2 (6 bases each). This CDR3 has 13 residues. V was shortened by 0 bases and J by 13 bases, with 13 bases between the two germline ends. Germline V gives CDR1 LGHNA, CDR2 YSLEER.

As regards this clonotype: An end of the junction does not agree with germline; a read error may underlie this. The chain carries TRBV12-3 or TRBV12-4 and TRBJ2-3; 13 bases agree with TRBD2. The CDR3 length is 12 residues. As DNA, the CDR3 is TGTGCCAGCAGTTTTACTAGCGGGGGGGAGCATTTT. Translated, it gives CASSFTSGGEHF.

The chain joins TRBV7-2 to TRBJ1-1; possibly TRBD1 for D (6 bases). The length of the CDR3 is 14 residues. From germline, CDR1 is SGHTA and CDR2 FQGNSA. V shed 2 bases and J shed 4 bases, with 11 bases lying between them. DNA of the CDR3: TGTGCCAGCAGCTTAATACAGGGATCCACTGAAGCTTTCTTT. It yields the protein CASSLIQGSTEAFF.

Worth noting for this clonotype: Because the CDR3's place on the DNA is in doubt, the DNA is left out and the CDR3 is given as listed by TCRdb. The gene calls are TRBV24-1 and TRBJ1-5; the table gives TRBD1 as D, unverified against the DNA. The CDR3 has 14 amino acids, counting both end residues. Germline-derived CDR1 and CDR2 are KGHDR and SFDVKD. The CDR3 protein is CATSDSGQGKPQHF.

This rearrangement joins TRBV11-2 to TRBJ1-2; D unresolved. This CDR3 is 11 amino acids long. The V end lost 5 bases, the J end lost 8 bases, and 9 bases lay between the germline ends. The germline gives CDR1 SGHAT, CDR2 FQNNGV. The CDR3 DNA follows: TGTGCCAGCAGCCAGAGTTTCGGCTACACCTTC. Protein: CASSQSFGYTF. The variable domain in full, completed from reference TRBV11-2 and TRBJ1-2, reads EAGVAQSPRYKIIEKRQSVAFWCNPISGHATLYWYQQILGQGPKLLIQFQNNGVVDDSQLPKDRFSAERLKGVDSTLKIQPAKLEDSAVYLCASSQSFGYTFGSGTRLTVV.

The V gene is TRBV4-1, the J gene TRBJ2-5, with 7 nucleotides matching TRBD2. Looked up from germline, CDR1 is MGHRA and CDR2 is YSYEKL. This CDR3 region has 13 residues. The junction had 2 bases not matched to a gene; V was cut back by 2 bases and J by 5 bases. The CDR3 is CASSQRGDETQYF. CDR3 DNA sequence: TGCGCCAGCAGCCAACGGGGGGATGAGACCCAGTACTTC.

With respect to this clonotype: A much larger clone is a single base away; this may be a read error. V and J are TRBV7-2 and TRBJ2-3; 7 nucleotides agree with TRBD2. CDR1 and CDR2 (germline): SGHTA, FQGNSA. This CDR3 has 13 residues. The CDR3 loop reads CASSLERGNTRYF. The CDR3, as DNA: TGTGCCAGCAGCTTAGAGCGGGGAAATACGCGGTATTTT.

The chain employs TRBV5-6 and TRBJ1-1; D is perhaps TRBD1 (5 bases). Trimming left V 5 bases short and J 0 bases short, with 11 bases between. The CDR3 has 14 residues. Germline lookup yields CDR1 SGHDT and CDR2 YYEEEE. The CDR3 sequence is CASSHGGMNTEAFF. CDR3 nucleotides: TGTGCCAGCAGTCATGGGGGTATGAACACTGAAGCTTTCTTT.

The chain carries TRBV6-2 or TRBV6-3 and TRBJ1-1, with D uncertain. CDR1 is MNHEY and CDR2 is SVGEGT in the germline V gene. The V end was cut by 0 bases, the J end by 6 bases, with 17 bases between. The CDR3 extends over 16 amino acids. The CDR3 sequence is CASSYSTTTVGAEAFF. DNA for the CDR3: TGTGCCAGCAGTTACTCGACTACCACGGTCGGGGCTGAAGCTTTCTTT.